Listed below are T cell receptor beta chains from one sample, sequenced in a study of shared clonotypes between healthy human individuals. TCRdb's copy holds only in-frame clones and misses some; the assay was immunoSEQ multiplex PCR. The repertoire includes fewer than 2.5 million clones, roughly 93% of them detected once, and more than 0.35% sits in the top ten. Sample: naive CD4+ T cells from PBMCs. These TCRs come from a man younger than 35 in good health. Some clones in this sample may be carry-over from other donors' samples. Both conserved end residues are part of each CDR3.

v_gene	j_gene	CDR3aa
TRBV28	TRBJ1-2	CASRQTRGNNYGYTF
TRBV25-1	TRBJ2-5	CASSGQGGKETQYF
TRBV30	TRBJ2-3	CAWSVSDRKGTQYF
TRBV7-2	TRBJ2-7	CASSLSGRGYEQYF
TRBV5-1	TRBJ2-7	CASSLAGVAGVHEQYF
TRBV14	TRBJ2-1	CASSQVFRRINEQFF
TRBV28	TRBJ2-7	CASSPLMWADNEQYF
TRBV5-1	TRBJ2-5	CASSLEGSETQYF
TRBV11-3	TRBJ1-3	CASSFDSSGNTIYF
TRBV10-1	TRBJ2-7	CASTSSGSYEQYF
TRBV28	TRBJ2-7	CASSPPEGQAYEQYF
TRBV6-5	TRBJ1-5	CASSSDRGLWQPQHF
TRBV5-6	TRBJ1-2	CASSAIGLQGASGGYTF
TRBV7-2	TRBJ2-5	CASSLARGETQYF
TRBV18	TRBJ2-3	CASSQGGRITSTDTQYF
TRBV2	TRBJ2-3	CASSEGLAADTQYF
TRBV23-1	TRBJ2-5	CASSHGGEGEQPQETQYF
TRBV5-1	TRBJ2-1	CASSFRDRSYNEQFF
TRBV11-2	TRBJ2-1	CASSQGTSGRAYNEQFF
TRBV6-6	TRBJ1-1	CASRPADREGTEAFF
TRBV11-2	TRBJ1-2	CASSYRQTNYGYTF
TRBV5-6	TRBJ1-1	CASSGDNRGNTEAFF
TRBV5-1	TRBJ2-3	CASSLDRGDTQYF
TRBV6-1	TRBJ2-7	CASSRGGTVYEQYF
TRBV6-6	TRBJ2-5	CASRKQGVETQYF
TRBV21-1	TRBJ2-1	CASSKVAAGVSSYNEQFF
TRBV29-1	TRBJ1-1	CSAGGQGTEAFF
TRBV5-1	TRBJ2-1	CASSIGGAEMNEQFF
TRBV28	TRBJ2-3	CASKGTDTQYF
TRBV7-9	TRBJ2-1	CASSLEDNEQFF
TRBV28	TRBJ1-1	CASLTRAEAFF
TRBV18	TRBJ1-5	CASSPNPGPDQPQHF
TRBV30	TRBJ2-4	CAWSVRVDIQYF
TRBV6-5	TRBJ2-4	CASSRTGLSKNIQYF
TRBV7-8	TRBJ2-7	CASSRTAPAYEQYF
TRBV4-1	TRBJ2-3	CASSRGIAGGSVDTQYF
TRBV29-1	TRBJ2-3	CSGNRDTTQYF
TRBV5-1	TRBJ2-1	CASSFGTGGYNEQFF
TRBV19	TRBJ1-5	CASRGPGGNQPQHF
TRBV7-9	TRBJ2-7	CASAIRDEQYF